This is a list of T cell receptor beta chains from one sample in a study of blood T cells in healthy people across ages. TCRdb called the 5' RACE reads again in MiXCR, with one record for every CDR3 protein. This repertoire shows 650,000 to 800,000 distinct CDR3 sequences, 52% found once; its top ten account for 13%. What was sequenced was blood. These receptors were taken from a woman older than 75 in good health. The CDR3 runs from the conserved cysteine through the conserved F or W. D genes are given only for firm matches. Size tells how often a clone was seen (once, few, many) or the class of an expanded clone, and some rows leave it out.

d_gene,v_gene,j_gene,abundance,CDR3aa,CDR3nt
NA,TRBV6-5,TRBJ2-1,many,CASSSLVGYNEQFF,TGTGCCAGCAGTAGCCTAGTGGGTTACAATGAGCAGTTCTTC
NA,TRBV20-1,TRBJ1-1,few,CSARESRGTEAFF,TGCAGTGCTAGAGAGTCACGCGGGACTGAAGCTTTCTTT
TRBD2,TRBV5-1,TRBJ2-1,NA,CASSLTSGNNEQFF,TGCGCCAGCAGCTTGACTAGCGGAAACAATGAGCAGTTCTTC
TRBD2,TRBV18,TRBJ2-1,few,CASSPRLGRAGNNEQFF,TGTGCCAGCTCACCACGGCTAGGCCGAGCGGGAAACAATGAGCAGTTCTTC
NA,TRBV12-3/TRBV12-4,TRBJ2-1,many,CASSLAALKPDDEQFF,TGTGCCAGCAGTTTAGCGGCCTTGAAGCCCGATGATGAGCAGTTCTTC
TRBD1,TRBV19,TRBJ1-2,NA,CASNAGGYNYGYTF,TGTGCCAGTAACGCAGGGGGTTATAACTATGGCTACACCTTC
TRBD2,TRBV7-9,TRBJ2-7,many,CASSLGGLAGVRNEQYF,TGTGCCAGCAGCTTAGGAGGACTAGCGGGAGTTCGCAACGAGCAGTACTTC
NA,TRBV29-1,TRBJ2-3,many,CSVGLHLSTDTQYF,TGCAGCGTTGGGCTACACCTGAGCACAGATACGCAGTATTTT
TRBD1,TRBV6-4,TRBJ2-3,NA,CASSEDRDTDTQYF,TGTGCCAGCAGTGAGGACAGGGACACAGATACGCAGTATTTT
NA,TRBV12-3/TRBV12-4,TRBJ2-2,NA,CASSPRGLGTGELFF,TGTGCCAGCAGCCCAAGGGGGTTGGGCACCGGGGAGCTGTTTTTT
TRBD2,TRBV6-6,TRBJ2-5,NA,CASSNGRAQETQYF,TGTGCCAGCAGTAACGGGAGGGCCCAAGAGACCCAGTACTTC
TRBD2,TRBV9,TRBJ2-3,NA,CASSVAEGGLVTDTQYF,TGTGCCAGCAGCGTAGCGGAGGGGGGACTAGTAACAGATACGCAGTATTTT
NA,TRBV6-1,TRBJ1-2,NA,CASNSPKTGFNYGYTF,TGTGCCAGCAACTCTCCGAAGACAGGATTTAACTATGGCTACACCTTC
NA,TRBV29-1,TRBJ1-4,NA,CSVAWGRGEKLFF,TGCAGCGTTGCCTGGGGGCGCGGTGAAAAACTGTTTTTT
TRBD2,TRBV28,TRBJ2-7,NA,CASRAGTSPYEQYF,TGTGCCAGCAGGGCCGGGACTAGCCCCTACGAGCAGTACTTC
TRBD1,TRBV15,TRBJ1-5,many,CATSDRGHQPQHF,TGTGCCACCAGCGACAGGGGGCATCAGCCCCAGCATTTT
NA,TRBV28,TRBJ1-5,NA,CASSTGWGKPYQPQHF,TGTGCCAGCAGTACCGGGTGGGGCAAGCCCTATCAGCCCCAGCATTTT
TRBD1,TRBV28,TRBJ2-7,NA,CASSPSWTGSGALSSYEQYF,TGTGCCAGCAGTCCCTCCTGGACAGGGAGCGGTGCCCTGTCCTCCTACGAGCAGTACTTC
NA,TRBV28,TRBJ2-7,many,CASSLPPSFYEQYF,TGTGCCAGCAGTTTACCCCCCTCTTTCTACGAGCAGTACTTC
NA,TRBV27,TRBJ1-2,NA,CATVTANYGYTF,TGTGCCACCGTGACCGCCAACTATGGCTACACCTTC
NA,TRBV27,TRBJ1-4,NA,CASSPVATNEKLFF,TGTGCCAGCAGTCCCGTTGCAACTAATGAAAAACTGTTTTTT